The 26 T cell receptor beta chains listed next were all sequenced from one sample in a study of T-cell reconstitution after alpha-beta-depleted transplantation in children. Unique molecular identifiers were incorporated when the TCRbeta library was constructed. Each CDR3 protein gets one entry after TCRdb re-called the PCR reads with MiXCR. The sample lists fewer than 550,000 distinct CDR3 sequences; roughly a tenth were seen once. The sample here was PBMCs, taken before TCRalphabeta/CD19-depleted stem cell transplant. The origin of the receptors is a child aged 2 to 15 with inherited bone marrow failure, due to receive a stem cell transplant.

There are many counts of this clonotype. The chain employs TRBV10-3 and TRBJ1-5; D unclear. The CDR3 loop spans 14 amino acids. Trimming took off 0 bases at V and 5 bases at J, with 8 bases between the two ends. Germline CDR1 ENHRY, CDR2 SYGVKD. The chain's CDR3 is CAISESAGDQPQHF. DNA of the CDR3: TGTGCCATCAGTGAGTCAGCGGGAGATCAGCCCCAGCATTTT.

There are many counts of this clonotype. V gene TRBV6-1 combines with J gene TRBJ2-2; D may be TRBD1 (6 bases). This CDR3 spans 15 amino acids. Germline assignment: CDR1 MNHNS and CDR2 SASEGT. V was trimmed by 6 bases and J by 5 bases, leaving 16 bases between them. CDR3 sequence (DNA): TGTGCCAGCAGGCGGCCGGGACAACCTACCGGGGAGCTGTTTTTT. This sequence encodes CASRRPGQPTGELFF.

This clonotype was seen many times. The gene calls are TRBV24-1 and TRBJ2-3; 11 bases map to TRBD2. V shed 5 bases and J 9 bases; nucleotides not matched to a gene: 6. The germline V gene has CDR1 KGHDR and CDR2 SFDVKD. The CDR3 covers 14 residues. The CDR3 DNA sequence: TGTGCCACCAGTGCGGGCCTAGCGGGAGGAACGCAGTATTTT. Protein sequence: CATSAGLAGGTQYF.

This clonotype was found many times. The V and J genes are TRBV20-1 and TRBJ2-6; 9 nucleotides agree with TRBD1. This CDR3 is built from 15 residues. Germline V gene lookup returns CDR1 DFQATT and CDR2 SNEGSKA (reference sequence). V lost 4 bases, J lost 4 bases, and 5 bases stayed unmatched. The CDR3 nucleotides read TGCAGTGCTATCCACAGGGGGCTAGGGGCCAACGTCCTGACTTTC. This translates into CSAIHRGLGANVLTF.

This clonotype was seen ten or more times. This rearrangement joins TRBV3-1 to TRBJ2-4; D unresolved. The CDR3 runs 16 residues. Trimming left V 2 bases short and J 0 bases short, with 11 bases between. The germline V gene has CDR1 LGHDT and CDR2 YNNKEL (reference sequence). The CDR3 loop reads CASSQPRLEAKNIQYF. DNA for the CDR3: TGTGCCAGCAGCCAACCTAGACTCGAAGCCAAAAACATTCAGTACTTC.

This clonotype was detected ten times or more. The chain employs TRBV5-1 and TRBJ2-2; D remains ambiguous. Trimming stripped 4 bases from V and 6 bases from J, with 16 bases between. CDR1 and CDR2 from the germline V gene are SGHRS and YFSETQ. CDR3 size: 15 residues. This CDR3 is CASSPAVGRSGELFF. In nucleotides, the CDR3 is TGCGCCAGCAGCCCGGCCGTAGGGCGGTCCGGGGAGCTGTTTTTT.

This clonotype was seen a handful of times. This chain joins TRBV7-6 and TRBJ2-3, with D possibly matching TRBD2 (6 bases). The CDR3 contains 18 residues. Per the germline V gene, CDR1 is SGHVS and CDR2 is FNYEAQ. V lost 5 bases to trimming and J lost 2 bases, with 23 bases between them. The CDR3 spells CASSPRALAGRPTDTQYF. DNA for the CDR3: TGTGCCAGCAGCCCTCGGGCCCTGGCGGGACGTCCCACAGATACGCAGTATTTT.

This clonotype was detected many times. V and J are TRBV5-1 and TRBJ2-5, with a tentative D call TRBD2 (6 bases). Germline loops: CDR1 SGHRS, CDR2 YFSETQ. This CDR3 is 15 amino acids long. V gave up 1 base and J gave up 2 bases, with 12 bases separating them. The CDR3 nucleotides are TGCGCCAGCAGCTTGTGGACGGGACTTCAAGAGACCCAGTACTTC. Its translation is CASSLWTGLQETQYF.

The CDR3: CSASRAGELETQYF. CDR3 DNA: TGCAGTGCTAGCCGGGCAGGGGAGTTGGAGACCCAGTACTTC. V gene TRBV20-1 combines with J gene TRBJ2-5; possible D gene TRBD1, 6 bases. CDR1 DFQATT and CDR2 SNEGSKA come from the germline V gene (reference sequence). The CDR3 spans 14 residues. V gave up 3 bases and J gave up 5 bases, with 16 bases separating them.

This clonotype was seen at least ten times. The gene calls are TRBV7-2 and TRBJ2-5, with D hard to call. The V end was cut by 3 bases, the J end by 1 base, with 6 bases between. The CDR3 totals 13 residues. Looked up from germline, CDR1 is SGHTA and CDR2 is FQGNSA. The CDR3 bases are TGTGCCAGCAGCTTTCTACTCCAAGAGACCCAGTACTTC. Encoded protein: CASSFLLQETQYF.

The sample holds many counts of this clonotype. This chain links TRBV7-2 with TRBJ2-3; D perhaps matches TRBD2 (6 bases). The CDR3 runs to 16 residues. With 1 base removed from V and 1 base from J, the gap between germline ends came to 12 bases. Per the germline V gene, CDR1 is SGHTA and CDR2 is FQGNSA. CDR3 residues: CASSLGFAGRTDTQYF. CDR3 nucleotides: TGTGCCAGCAGCTTAGGCTTTGCGGGGCGCACAGATACGCAGTATTTT.

This clonotype was seen at least ten times. The V gene is TRBV20-1, the J gene TRBJ2-4, with D possibly TRBD2 on 5 matching bases. The CDR3 length is 14 residues. CDR1 DFQATT and CDR2 SNEGSKA come from the germline V gene (reference sequence). The V gene lost 5 bases and the J gene lost 0 bases, with 11 bases spanning the gap. CDR3 nucleotide sequence: TGCAGTGCTCAAGGAGGCCCAGCCAAAAACATTCAGTACTTC. This gives the protein CSAQGGPAKNIQYF.

This clonotype appeared a single time. The chain links TRBV19 to TRBJ1-5, with 8 bases matching TRBD1. V lost 5 bases to trimming and J lost 0 bases; unmatched junction nucleotides: 9. The CDR3 spans 17 residues. Germline V gene lookup returns CDR1 LNHDA and CDR2 SQIVND (reference sequence). In DNA, the CDR3 is TGTGCCAGTAGTCCGCGGACAGGGACATATAGCAATCAGCCCCAGCATTTT. Amino acid sequence: CASSPRTGTYSNQPQHF.

This clonotype was observed at least ten times. This chain joins TRBV6-2 or TRBV6-3 and TRBJ2-7, with a weak D call TRBD2 (6 bases). This CDR3 has 17 amino acids. The ends were cut back, 4 bases at V and 3 bases at J, with 22 bases in the middle. The germline CDR1 and CDR2 sequences are MNHEY and SVGEGT. CDR3 in DNA: TGTGCCAGCAGTTCCGGCCGAACTAGCCTAACGATCTACGAGCAGTACTTC. Protein product: CASSSGRTSLTIYEQYF.

At least ten counts were recorded for this clonotype. The chain combines TRBV5-6 with TRBJ2-4, with D perhaps TRBD2 (5 bases). The germline CDR1 and CDR2 sequences are SGHDT and YYEEEE. Trimming stripped 2 bases from V and 7 bases from J, with 10 bases between. The CDR3 is 13 amino acids. CDR3 DNA: TGTGCCAGCAGCTTCCTAGCTTGGAACATTCAGTACTTC. The encoded protein is CASSFLAWNIQYF.

Ten or more counts support this clonotype. The chain couples TRBV18 to TRBJ2-3; 10 bases match TRBD2. CDR1 and CDR2 from the germline V gene are KGHSH and LQKENI. CDR3 length: 17 residues. After removal of 1 base from V and 3 bases from J, the junction contained 7 bases not matched to a gene. The CDR3 sequence: CASSPRVAGGLTDTQYF. The CDR3 DNA is TGTGCCAGCTCACCACGGGTAGCGGGAGGACTAACAGATACGCAGTATTTT.

Ten or more counts support this clonotype. The rearrangement uses TRBV6-5 and TRBJ2-5; D is possibly TRBD2 (6 bases). The CDR3 has 16 amino acids. Germline values: CDR1 MNHEY, CDR2 SVGAGI. V dropped 4 bases and J dropped 1 base, with 16 bases sitting between them. CDR3 region: CASSLISVGGQETQYF. The CDR3 bases are TGTGCCAGCAGTTTAATCTCAGTGGGGGGCCAAGAGACCCAGTACTTC.

This clonotype was counted many times. The gene calls are TRBV27 and TRBJ2-7; 9 bases align to TRBD2. V lost 0 bases to trimming and J lost 3 bases; unmatched junction nucleotides: 21. Germline-derived CDR1 and CDR2 are MNHEY and SMNVEV (reference sequence). This CDR3 spans 21 amino acids. The CDR3 DNA follows: TGTGCCAGCAGTTTATCTCGGGATTTGGGAGTTATGGCGGGAGGGAACTACGAGCAGTACTTC. Its protein product is CASSLSRDLGVMAGGNYEQYF.

The genes are TRBV3-1 and TRBJ2-7; 8 positions match TRBD2. This CDR3 has 18 amino acids. The germline V gene encodes CDR1 LGHDT and CDR2 YNNKEL (reference sequence). Trimming took 8 bases from V and 2 from J; bases not matched to a gene: 20. The CDR3 region has the DNA TGTGCCAGCTTTATACCAGTATCCGGGAGGGCCGTGACCTACGAGCAGTACTTC. Its translation: CASFIPVSGRAVTYEQYF.

Here the CDR3 DNA reads TGCGCCAGCAGTCCTGGACTGAATCCTAGCACAGATACGCAGTATTTT. It encodes CASSPGLNPSTDTQYF. This chain links TRBV10-2 with TRBJ2-3, with a weak D call TRBD2 (5 bases). This CDR3 has 16 residues. Germline CDR1 reads WSHSY; CDR2 reads SAAADI. Between the trimmed V and J ends, which lost 5 bases and 0 bases, there was a span of 15 bases.

This clonotype was detected many times. The rearrangement links TRBV12-3 or TRBV12-4 to TRBJ2-1, with no clear D. V shed 7 bases and J shed 0 bases, with 10 bases lying between them. This CDR3 has 14 amino acids. CDR3 sequence: CASIQSYSYNEQFF. For the CDR3, the DNA is TGTGCCAGCATCCAATCCTACTCCTACAATGAGCAGTTCTTC.

This clonotype has just a few counts. J is TRBJ2-2 and V is TRBV4-3; D is uncertain. V dropped 0 bases and J dropped 5 bases, with 19 bases sitting between them. Germline CDR1 reads LGHNA; CDR2 reads YSLEER. CDR3 size: 18 residues. The CDR3 spells CASSQDTPSSLNTGELFF. The CDR3 DNA follows: TGCGCCAGCAGCCAAGACACCCCTTCCTCCTTGAATACCGGGGAGCTGTTTTTT.

This clonotype appeared a few times. V gene TRBV20-1 combines with J gene TRBJ2-7; maybe TRBD2 (5 bases). The CDR3 has 14 amino acids. The V and J ends lost 1 base and 4 bases respectively, with 14 bases between them. Germline values: CDR1 DFQATT, CDR2 SNEGSKA (reference sequence). The CDR3 loop reads CSARVLGAGYEQYF. The CDR3, as DNA: TGCAGTGCTAGAGTTTTGGGAGCTGGATACGAGCAGTACTTC.

This clonotype came up many times. V gene TRBV11-3 combines with J gene TRBJ1-3; 8 positions match TRBD1. The germline V gene has CDR1 SGHNT and CDR2 YENEEA. CDR3 size: 18 residues. J lost 4 bases, V lost 2 bases, and 13 bases had no gene match. In nucleotides, the CDR3 is TGTGCCAGCAGCTTAATGACGATGGGACAGGTTTACGGAAACACCATATATTTT. It yields the protein CASSLMTMGQVYGNTIYF.

As for this clonotype: A much larger clone lies a single base off, so this may be a read error. The V gene is TRBV12-3 or TRBV12-4, the J gene TRBJ2-7; D call uncertain. Trimming took off 10 bases at V and 0 bases at J, with 7 bases between the two ends. The CDR3 loop spans 11 amino acids. DNA for the CDR3: TGTGCCAACAGATTCTCCTACGAGCAGTACTTC. This sequence encodes CANRFSYEQYF.

The sample holds many counts of this clonotype. The chain uses TRBV4-3 and TRBJ2-1, with D uncertain. The CDR3 extends over 14 amino acids. Per germline, CDR1 LGHNA and CDR2 YSLEER. V was pared by 4 bases and J by 4 bases, with 11 bases between. The CDR3 DNA reads as TGCGCCAGCAGCCCCCCGGGTAATTACAATGAGCAGTTCTTC. Translating gives CASSPPGNYNEQFF.